This T cell receptor (beta chain) was sequenced during a study of response to subunit inactivated influenza vaccine. Germline lookup yields CDR1 SQVTM and CDR2 ANQGSEA. V was clipped by 7 bases and J by 3 bases, with 17 bases between them. The CDR3 runs to 14 residues. MiXCR, run by TCRdb on the RT-PCR reads, gives a single entry per CDR3 protein. The sample yields roughly 760,000 distinct CDR3 sequences, 20% to 25% seen once. Study-wide results and caveats: Only a handful of new T cells, the authors suggested, are recruited with each seasonal influenza vaccination.

This clonotype was seen many times. The antigen is undetermined. The sequenced sample was PBMCs from blood, obtained 5 days after vaccination. This TCR came from a middle-aged man who received an inactivated influenza vaccine. The chain links TRBV29-1 to TRBJ2-3; TRBD1 is a possible D gene (5 bases). CDR3: CSGQQEGKTDTQYF. CDR3 nucleotides: TGCAGCGGCCAACAGGAAGGGAAAACAGATACGCAGTATTTT.